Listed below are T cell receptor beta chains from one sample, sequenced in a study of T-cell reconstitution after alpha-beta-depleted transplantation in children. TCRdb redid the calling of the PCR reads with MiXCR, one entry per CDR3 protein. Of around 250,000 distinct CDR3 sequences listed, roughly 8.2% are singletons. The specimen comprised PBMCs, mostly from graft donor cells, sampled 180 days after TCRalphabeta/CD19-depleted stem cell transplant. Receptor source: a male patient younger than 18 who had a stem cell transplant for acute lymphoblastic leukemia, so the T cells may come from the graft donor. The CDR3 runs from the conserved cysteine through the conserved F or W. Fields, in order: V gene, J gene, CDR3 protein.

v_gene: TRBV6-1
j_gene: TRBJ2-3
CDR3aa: CASTPSALTDTQYF

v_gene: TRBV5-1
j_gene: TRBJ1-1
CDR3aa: CASSFSGPATEAFF

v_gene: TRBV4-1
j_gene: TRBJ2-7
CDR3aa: CASSQGPGGSGSYGAYEQYF

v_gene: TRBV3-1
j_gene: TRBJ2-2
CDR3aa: CASSHGTGANTGELFF

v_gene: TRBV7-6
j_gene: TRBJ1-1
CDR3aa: CASSLWRGKTEAFF

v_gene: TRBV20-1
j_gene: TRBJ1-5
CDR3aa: CSATAGQGAYQPQHF

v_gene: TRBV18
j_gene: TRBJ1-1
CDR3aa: CASSPPKRQGTEAFF

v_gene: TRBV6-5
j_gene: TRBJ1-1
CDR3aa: CASSPGTGKTEAFF

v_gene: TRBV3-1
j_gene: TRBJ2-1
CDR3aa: CASSQSRAGGRNEQFF

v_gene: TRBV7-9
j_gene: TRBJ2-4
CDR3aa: CASSLQGSLAKNIQYF

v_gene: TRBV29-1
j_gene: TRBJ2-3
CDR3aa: CSVGGGAGTDTQYF

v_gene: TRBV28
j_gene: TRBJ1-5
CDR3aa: CASSSGRGRYSNQPQHF

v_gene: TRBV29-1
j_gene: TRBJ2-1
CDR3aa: CSVKGGGNEQFF

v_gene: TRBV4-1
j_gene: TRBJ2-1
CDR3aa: CASSQSSSGGGYNEQFF

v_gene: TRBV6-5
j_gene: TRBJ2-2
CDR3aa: CASRDPTNTGELFF

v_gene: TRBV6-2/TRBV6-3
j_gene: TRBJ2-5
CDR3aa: CASRTRLAGGQETQYF

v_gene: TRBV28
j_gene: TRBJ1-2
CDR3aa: CASSRPPRGLEGYTF

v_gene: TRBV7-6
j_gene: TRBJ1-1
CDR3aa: CASSLGGHDTEAFF

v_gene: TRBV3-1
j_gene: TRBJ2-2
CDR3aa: CACSHTFSGPNTGELFF

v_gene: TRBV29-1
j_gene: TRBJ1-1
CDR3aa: CSVVQGATAFF

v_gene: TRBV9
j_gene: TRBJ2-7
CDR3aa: CASSVGPGGHEQYF

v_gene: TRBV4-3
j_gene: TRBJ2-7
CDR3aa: CASSQEQQGYEQYF

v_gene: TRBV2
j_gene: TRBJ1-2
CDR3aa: CASSERTNYGYTF

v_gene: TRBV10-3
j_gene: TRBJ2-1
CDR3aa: CATIAGGPAGEQFF

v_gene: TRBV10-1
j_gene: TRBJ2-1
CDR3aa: CASSPGGRSEQFF

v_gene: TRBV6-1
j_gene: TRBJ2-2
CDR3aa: CAVRDRGNTGELFF

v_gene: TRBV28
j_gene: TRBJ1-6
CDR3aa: CASSWGQRGNSPLHF

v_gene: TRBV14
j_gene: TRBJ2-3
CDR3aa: CASSQEVADTQYF

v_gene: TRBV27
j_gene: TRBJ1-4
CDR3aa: CASRDRPNEKLFF

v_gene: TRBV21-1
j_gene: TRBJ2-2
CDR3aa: CASSSGSSGLPNTGELFF

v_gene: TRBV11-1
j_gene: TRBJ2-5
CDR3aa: CASSLGGIQETQYF

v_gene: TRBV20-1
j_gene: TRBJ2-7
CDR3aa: CSAWGIEQYF

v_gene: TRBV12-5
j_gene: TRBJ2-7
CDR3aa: CASGLVLSLNPGTGVEQYF

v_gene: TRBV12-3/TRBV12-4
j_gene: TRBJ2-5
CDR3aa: CASSRMASGRFETQYF

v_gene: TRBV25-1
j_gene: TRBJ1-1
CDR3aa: CASSEWGRDTEAFF

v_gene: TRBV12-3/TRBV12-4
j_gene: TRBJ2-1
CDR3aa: CASSLGGVEQFF

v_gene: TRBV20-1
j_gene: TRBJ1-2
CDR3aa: CSAPIGTGIYGYTF

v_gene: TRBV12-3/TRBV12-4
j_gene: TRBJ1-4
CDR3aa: CASSYRTGGNEKLFF

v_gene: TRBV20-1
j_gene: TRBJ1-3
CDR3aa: CSAIQGAVPSGNTIYF

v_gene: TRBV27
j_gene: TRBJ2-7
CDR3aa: CASSSGPGYEQYF

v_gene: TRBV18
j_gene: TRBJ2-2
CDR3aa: CASSPTPQNTGELFF

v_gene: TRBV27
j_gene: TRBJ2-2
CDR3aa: CASSLYGLAGGAGELFF